This is a list of T cell receptor beta chains from one sample in a study of blood T cell dynamics during melanoma immunotherapy. Assay: immunoSEQ multiplex PCR; the TCRdb copy retains only in-frame clones and omits some. The table has roughly 960 clones, roughly 78% seen once. The sample in question was CD8+ T cells from blood, obtained from a patient treated with checkpoint blockade. Receptors originate from a human donor with melanoma. The CDR3 runs from the conserved cysteine through the conserved F or W. Fields, in order: J gene, clone size, V gene, D gene, CDR3 protein, CDR3 DNA. D genes are given only for firm matches. Some rows mark clone size as missing; the rest say once, few, many or name a class of expanded clone.

TRBJ2-7	once	TRBV6-1	-	CASSEMGGTSYEQYF	TGTGCCAGCAGTGAGATGGGGGGTACTTCCTACGAGCAGTACTTC
TRBJ1-2	few	TRBV11-3	-	CASSSDNPGHGYTF	TGTGCCAGCAGCTCGGACAACCCCGGGCATGGCTACACCTTC
TRBJ2-3	-	TRBV6-5	-	CASRAQASTDTQYF	TGTGCCAGCAGGGCTCAAGCTAGCACAGATACGCAGTATTTT
TRBJ2-5	-	TRBV4-2	TRBD2	CASSQEGPRVAGEGETQYF	TGTGCCAGCAGCCAAGAAGGCCCCAGGGTAGCGGGAGAGGGGGAGACCCAGTACTTC
TRBJ2-7	-	TRBV7-2	-	CASSLSFPGVDEQYF	TGTGCCAGCAGCTTATCTTTCCCGGGAGTTGACGAGCAGTACTTC
TRBJ1-1	-	TRBV12-2	-	CASRLAFGQMNTEAFF	TGTGCAAGTCGCTTAGCTTTCGGGCAGATGAACACTGAAGCTTTCTTT
TRBJ1-1	-	TRBV4-1	TRBD1	CASSQDPPDRAPNTEAFF	TGCGCCAGCAGCCAAGATCCCCCGGACAGGGCACCGAACACTGAAGCTTTCTTT
TRBJ2-7	few	TRBV5-1	TRBD2	CASSLAWREGQYF	TGCGCCAGCAGCTTGGCCTGGCGGGAGGGGCAGTACTTC
TRBJ2-1	-	TRBV6-1	-	CASSPTGDNEQFF	TGTGCCAGCAGCCCCACCGGGGACAATGAGCAGTTCTTC
TRBJ1-1	-	TRBV28	TRBD1	CASSLKSRDRVGNTEAFF	TGTGCCAGCAGTTTAAAGTCCCGGGACAGGGTTGGTAACACTGAAGCTTTCTTT
TRBJ1-1	-	TRBV28	-	CASSFLAGSGSEAFF	-
TRBJ2-7	-	TRBV13	TRBD2	CASSLALAGVVEQYF	TGTGCCAGCAGCTTAGCACTAGCGGGAGTGGTCGAGCAGTACTTC
TRBJ2-3	-	TRBV19	-	CATLGPDTQYF	TGTGCCACCCTGGGGCCGGATACGCAGTATTTT
TRBJ2-1	-	TRBV4-1	TRBD2	CASSQGFLAGGSNEQFF	TGCGCCAGCAGCCAAGGGTTCCTAGCGGGAGGTAGCAATGAGCAGTTCTTC
TRBJ2-5	-	TRBV15	-	CATSDFGGETQYF	TGTGCCACCAGCGATTTTGGAGGGGAGACCCAGTACTTC
TRBJ2-1	few	TRBV25-1	-	CASSEGGYSYNEQFF	TGTGCCAGCAGTGAGGGAGGTTACTCCTACAATGAGCAGTTCTTC
TRBJ2-7	-	TRBV14	-	CASRSVRDYEQYF	TGTGCCAGCAGGTCAGTCAGGGACTACGAGCAGTACTTC
TRBJ2-1	few	TRBV5-8	TRBD2	CASSLAPGLAASSYNEQFF	TGTGCCAGCAGCTTGGCGCCGGGACTAGCGGCCAGCTCCTACAATGAGCAGTTCTTC
TRBJ2-7	-	TRBV29-1	-	CSVEDRLKGGGLDGYEQYF	TGCAGCGTTGAAGATAGATTGAAAGGAGGGGGCTTAGACGGTTACGAGCAGTACTTC
TRBJ2-3	few	TRBV30	-	CAWTSGGGRTDTQYF	TGTGCCTGGACCTCCGGAGGGGGCCGCACAGATACGCAGTATTTT